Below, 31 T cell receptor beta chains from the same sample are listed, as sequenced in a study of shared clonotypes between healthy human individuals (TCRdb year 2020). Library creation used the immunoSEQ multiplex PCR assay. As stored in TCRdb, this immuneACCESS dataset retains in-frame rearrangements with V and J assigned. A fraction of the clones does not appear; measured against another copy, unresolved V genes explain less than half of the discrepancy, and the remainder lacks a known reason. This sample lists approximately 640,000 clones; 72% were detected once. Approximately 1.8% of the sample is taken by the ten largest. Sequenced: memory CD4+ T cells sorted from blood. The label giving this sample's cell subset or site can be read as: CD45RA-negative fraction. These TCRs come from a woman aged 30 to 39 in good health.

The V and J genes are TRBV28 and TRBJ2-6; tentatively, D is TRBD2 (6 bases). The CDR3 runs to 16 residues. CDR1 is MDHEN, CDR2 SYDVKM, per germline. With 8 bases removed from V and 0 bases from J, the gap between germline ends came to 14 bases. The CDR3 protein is CASRSGSVSGANVLTF. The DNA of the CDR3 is TGTGCCAGCCGATCCGGGAGCGTCTCTGGGGCCAACGTCCTGACTTTC. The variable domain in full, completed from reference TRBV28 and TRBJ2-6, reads DVKVTQSSRYLVKRTGEKVFLECVQDMDHENMFWYRQDPGLGLRLIYFSYDVKMKEKGDIPEGYSVSREKKERFSLILESASTNQTSMYLCASRSGSVSGANVLTFGAGSRLTVL.

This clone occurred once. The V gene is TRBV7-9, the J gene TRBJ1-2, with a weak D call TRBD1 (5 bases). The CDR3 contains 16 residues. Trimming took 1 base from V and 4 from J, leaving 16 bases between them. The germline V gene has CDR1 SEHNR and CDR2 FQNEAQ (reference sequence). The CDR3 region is CASSLGQGVQLYGYTF. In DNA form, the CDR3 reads TGTGCCAGCAGCTTAGGCCAGGGTGTCCAACTCTATGGCTACACCTTC.

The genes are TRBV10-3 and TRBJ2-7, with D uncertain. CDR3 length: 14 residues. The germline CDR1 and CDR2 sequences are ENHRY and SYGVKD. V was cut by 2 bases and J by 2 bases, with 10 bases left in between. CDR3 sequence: CAISESAATYEQYF. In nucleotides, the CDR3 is TGTGCCATCAGTGAGAGCGCCGCTACCTACGAGCAGTACTTC.

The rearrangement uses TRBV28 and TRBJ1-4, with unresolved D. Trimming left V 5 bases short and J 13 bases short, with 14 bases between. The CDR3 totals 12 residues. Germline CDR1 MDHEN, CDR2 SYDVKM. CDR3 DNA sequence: TGTGCCAGCAGTACCCAGCGGACTCCACTGTTTTTT. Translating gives CASSTQRTPLFF.

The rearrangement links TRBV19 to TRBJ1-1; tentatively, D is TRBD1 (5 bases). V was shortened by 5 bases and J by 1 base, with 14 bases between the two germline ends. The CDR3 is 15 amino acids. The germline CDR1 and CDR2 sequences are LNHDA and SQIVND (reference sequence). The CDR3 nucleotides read TGTGCCAGTAGTCGGGGGACGGACCAGAACACTGAAGCTTTCTTT. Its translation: CASSRGTDQNTEAFF.

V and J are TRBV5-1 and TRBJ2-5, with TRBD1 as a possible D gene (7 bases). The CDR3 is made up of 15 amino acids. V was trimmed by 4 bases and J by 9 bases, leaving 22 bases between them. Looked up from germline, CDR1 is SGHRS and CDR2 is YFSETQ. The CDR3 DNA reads TGCGCCAGCAGCCGACCCGACAGGGACTTCGAGGCCCAGTACTTC. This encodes CASSRPDRDFEAQYF.

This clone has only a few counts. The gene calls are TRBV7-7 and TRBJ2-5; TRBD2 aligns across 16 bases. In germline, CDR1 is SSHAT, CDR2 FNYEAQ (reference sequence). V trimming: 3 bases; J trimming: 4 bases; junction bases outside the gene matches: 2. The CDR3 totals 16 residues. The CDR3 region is CASSLGLAGGAETQYF. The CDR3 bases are TGTGCCAGCAGCTTGGGACTAGCGGGAGGGGCAGAGACCCAGTACTTC.

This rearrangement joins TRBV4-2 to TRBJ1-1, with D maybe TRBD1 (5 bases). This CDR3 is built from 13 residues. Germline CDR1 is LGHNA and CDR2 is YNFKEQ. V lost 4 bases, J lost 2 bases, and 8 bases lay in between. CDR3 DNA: TGTGCCAGCAGCCGGGGGAAAAACACTGAAGCTTTCTTT. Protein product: CASSRGKNTEAFF.

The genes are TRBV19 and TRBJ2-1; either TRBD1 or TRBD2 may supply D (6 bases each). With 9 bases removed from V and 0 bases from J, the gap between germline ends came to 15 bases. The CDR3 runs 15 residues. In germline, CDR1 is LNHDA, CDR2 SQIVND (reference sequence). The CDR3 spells CASRGRWLSYNEQFF. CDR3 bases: TGTGCCAGCCGGGGGCGGTGGCTCTCCTACAATGAGCAGTTCTTC.

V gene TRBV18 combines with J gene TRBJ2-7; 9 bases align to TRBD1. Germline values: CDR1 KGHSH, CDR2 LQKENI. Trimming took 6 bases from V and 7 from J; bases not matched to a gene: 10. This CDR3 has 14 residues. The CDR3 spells CASSPGQGRVEQYF. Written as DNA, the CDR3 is TGTGCCAGCTCGCCGGGACAGGGACGGGTGGAGCAGTACTTC.

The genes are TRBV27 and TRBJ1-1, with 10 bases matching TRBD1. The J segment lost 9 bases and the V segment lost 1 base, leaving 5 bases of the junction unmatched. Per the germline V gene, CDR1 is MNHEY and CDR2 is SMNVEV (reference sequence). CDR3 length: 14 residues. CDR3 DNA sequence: TGTGCCAGCAGTTTATGGGGACAGGGGCGACAAGCTTTCTTT. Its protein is CASSLWGQGRQAFF.

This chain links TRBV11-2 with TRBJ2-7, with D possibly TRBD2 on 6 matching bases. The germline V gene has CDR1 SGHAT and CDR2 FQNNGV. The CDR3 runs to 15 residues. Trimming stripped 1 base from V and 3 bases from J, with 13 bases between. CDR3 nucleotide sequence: TGTGCCAGCAGCTTAGGAGGAGGGCGTCTCTACGAGCAGTACTTC. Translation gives CASSLGGGRLYEQYF.

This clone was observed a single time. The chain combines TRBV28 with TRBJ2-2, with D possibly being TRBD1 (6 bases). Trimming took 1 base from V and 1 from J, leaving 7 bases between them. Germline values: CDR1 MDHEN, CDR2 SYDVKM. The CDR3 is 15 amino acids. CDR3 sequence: CASSLLTGNTGELFF. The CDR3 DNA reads TGTGCCAGCAGTTTATTGACAGGGAACACCGGGGAGCTGTTTTTT. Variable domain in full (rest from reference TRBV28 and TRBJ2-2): DVKVTQSSRYLVKRTGEKVFLECVQDMDHENMFWYRQDPGLGLRLIYFSYDVKMKEKGDIPEGYSVSREKKERFSLILESASTNQTSMYLCASSLLTGNTGELFFGEGSRLTVL.

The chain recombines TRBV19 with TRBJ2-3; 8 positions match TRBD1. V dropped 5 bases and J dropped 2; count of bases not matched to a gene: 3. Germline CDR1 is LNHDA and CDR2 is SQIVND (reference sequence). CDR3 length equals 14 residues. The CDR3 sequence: CASSQDRATDTQYF. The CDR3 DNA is TGTGCCAGTAGTCAGGACAGGGCCACAGATACGCAGTATTTT.

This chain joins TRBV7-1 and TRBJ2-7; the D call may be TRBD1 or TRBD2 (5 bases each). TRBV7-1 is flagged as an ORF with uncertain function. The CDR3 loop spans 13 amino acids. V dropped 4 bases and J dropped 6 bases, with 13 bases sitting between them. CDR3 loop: CASSFPPGPEQYF. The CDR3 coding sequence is TGTGCCAGCAGCTTCCCCCCGGGGCCCGAGCAGTACTTC.

CDR3 sequence (DNA): TGTGCCAGCAGCTCGGGACCGACACAAGAGACCCAGTACTTC. Its translation: CASSSGPTQETQYF. The V gene is TRBV7-2, the J gene TRBJ2-5; D assignment may be TRBD1 or TRBD2 (5 bases each). V gave up 4 bases and J gave up 2 bases, with 11 bases separating them. CDR3 length: 14 amino acids. Germline-derived CDR1 and CDR2 are SGHTA and FQGNSA.

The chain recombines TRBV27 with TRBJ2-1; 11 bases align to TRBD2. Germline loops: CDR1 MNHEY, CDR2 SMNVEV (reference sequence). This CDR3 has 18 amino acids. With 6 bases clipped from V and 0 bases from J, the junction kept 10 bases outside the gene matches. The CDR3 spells CASRMIAGGHSSYNEQFF. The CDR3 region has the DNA TGTGCCAGCAGGATGATAGCGGGAGGGCATAGCTCCTACAATGAGCAGTTCTTC.

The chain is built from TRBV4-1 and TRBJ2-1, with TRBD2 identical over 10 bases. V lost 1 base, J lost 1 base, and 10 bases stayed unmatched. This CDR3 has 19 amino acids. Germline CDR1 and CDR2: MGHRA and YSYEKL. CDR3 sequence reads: CASSQAGSGRAWSYNEQFF. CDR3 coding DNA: TGCGCCAGCAGCCAAGCGGGAAGCGGGAGGGCCTGGTCCTACAATGAGCAGTTCTTC.

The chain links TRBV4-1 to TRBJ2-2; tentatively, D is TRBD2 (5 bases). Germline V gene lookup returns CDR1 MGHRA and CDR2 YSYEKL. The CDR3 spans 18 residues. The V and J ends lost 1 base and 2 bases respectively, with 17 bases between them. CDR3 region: CASSQGALLEGNTGELFF. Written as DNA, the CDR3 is TGCGCCAGCAGCCAAGGGGCCCTCCTAGAGGGAAACACCGGGGAGCTGTTTTTT.

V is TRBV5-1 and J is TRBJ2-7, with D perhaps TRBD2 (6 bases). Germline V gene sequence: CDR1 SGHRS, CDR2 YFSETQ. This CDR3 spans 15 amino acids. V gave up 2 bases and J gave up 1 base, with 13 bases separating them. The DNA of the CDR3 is TGCGCCAGCAGCTTAAGGTCTAGCGCATCCTACGAGCAGTACTTC. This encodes CASSLRSSASYEQYF. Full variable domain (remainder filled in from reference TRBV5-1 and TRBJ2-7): KAGVTQTPRYLIKTRGQQVTLSCSPISGHRSVSWYQQTPGQGLQFLFEYFSETQRNKGNFPGRFSGRQFSNSRSEMNVSTLELGDSALYLCASSLRSSASYEQYFGPGTRLTVT.

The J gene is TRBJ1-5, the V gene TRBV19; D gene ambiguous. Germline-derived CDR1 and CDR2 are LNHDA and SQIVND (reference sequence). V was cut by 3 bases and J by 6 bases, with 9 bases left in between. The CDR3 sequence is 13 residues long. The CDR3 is CASSMTEGQPQHF. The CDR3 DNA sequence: TGTGCCAGTAGTATGACTGAGGGTCAGCCCCAGCATTTT.

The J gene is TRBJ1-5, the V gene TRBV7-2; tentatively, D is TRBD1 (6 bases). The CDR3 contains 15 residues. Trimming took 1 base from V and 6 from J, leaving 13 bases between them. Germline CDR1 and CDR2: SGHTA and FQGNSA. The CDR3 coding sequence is TGTGCCAGCAGCTTAGGTTGGGGGGCTGGTCAGCCCCAGCATTTT. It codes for CASSLGWGAGQPQHF.

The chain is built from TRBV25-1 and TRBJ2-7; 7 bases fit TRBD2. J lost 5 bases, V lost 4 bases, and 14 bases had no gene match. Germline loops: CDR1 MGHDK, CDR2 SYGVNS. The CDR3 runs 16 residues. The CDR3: CASSGPDGLVQDEQYF. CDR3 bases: TGTGCCAGCAGTGGACCCGATGGACTAGTCCAGGACGAGCAGTACTTC.

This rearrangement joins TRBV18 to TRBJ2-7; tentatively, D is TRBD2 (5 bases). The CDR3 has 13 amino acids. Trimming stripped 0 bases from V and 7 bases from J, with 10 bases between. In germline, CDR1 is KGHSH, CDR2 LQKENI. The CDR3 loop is CASSPPAGEEQYF. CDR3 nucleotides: TGTGCCAGCTCACCACCGGCCGGGGAGGAGCAGTACTTC.

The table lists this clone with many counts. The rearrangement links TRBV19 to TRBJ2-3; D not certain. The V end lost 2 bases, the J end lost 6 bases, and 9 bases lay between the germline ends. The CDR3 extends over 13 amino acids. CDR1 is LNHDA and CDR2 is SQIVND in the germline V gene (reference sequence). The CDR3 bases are TGTGCCAGTAGTATACCTCCGAGGGATACGCAGTATTTT. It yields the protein CASSIPPRDTQYF. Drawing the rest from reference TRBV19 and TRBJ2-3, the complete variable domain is DGGITQSPKYLFRKEGQNVTLSCEQNLNHDAMYWYRQDPGQGLRLIYYSQIVNDFQKGDIAEGYSVSREKKESFPLTVTSAQKNPTAFYLCASSIPPRDTQYFGPGTRLTVL.

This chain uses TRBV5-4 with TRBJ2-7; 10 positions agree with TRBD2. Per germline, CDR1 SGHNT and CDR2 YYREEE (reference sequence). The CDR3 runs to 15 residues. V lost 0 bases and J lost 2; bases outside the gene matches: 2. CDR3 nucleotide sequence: TGTGCCAGCAGCTTGGGGACTAGCGGAACCTACGAGCAGTACTTC. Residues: CASSLGTSGTYEQYF.

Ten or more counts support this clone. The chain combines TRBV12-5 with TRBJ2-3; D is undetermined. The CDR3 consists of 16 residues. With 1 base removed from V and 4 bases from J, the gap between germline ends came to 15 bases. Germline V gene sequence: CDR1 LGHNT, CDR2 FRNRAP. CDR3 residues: CASGLAPGPTPDTQYF. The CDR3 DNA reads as TGTGCTAGTGGTTTGGCGCCGGGTCCAACCCCAGATACGCAGTATTTT. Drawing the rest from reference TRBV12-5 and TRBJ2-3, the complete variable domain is DARVTQTPRHKVTEMGQEVTMRCQPILGHNTVFWYRQTMMQGLELLAYFRNRAPLDDSGMPKDRFSAEMPDATLATLKIQPSEPRDSAVYFCASGLAPGPTPDTQYFGPGTRLTVL.

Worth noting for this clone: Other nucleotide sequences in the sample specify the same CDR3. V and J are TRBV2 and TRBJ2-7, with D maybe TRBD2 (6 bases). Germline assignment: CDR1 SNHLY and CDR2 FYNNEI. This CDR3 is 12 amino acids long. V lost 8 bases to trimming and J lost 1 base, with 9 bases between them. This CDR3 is CASGGLSYEQYF. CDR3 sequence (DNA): TGTGCCAGCGGGGGACTGTCCTACGAGCAGTACTTC.

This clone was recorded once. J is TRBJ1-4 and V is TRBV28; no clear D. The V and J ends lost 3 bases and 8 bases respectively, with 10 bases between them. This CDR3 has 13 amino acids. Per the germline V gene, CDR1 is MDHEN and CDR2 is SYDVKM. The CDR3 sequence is CASSFDGREKLFF. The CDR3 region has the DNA TGTGCCAGCAGTTTCGACGGGAGAGAAAAACTGTTTTTT.

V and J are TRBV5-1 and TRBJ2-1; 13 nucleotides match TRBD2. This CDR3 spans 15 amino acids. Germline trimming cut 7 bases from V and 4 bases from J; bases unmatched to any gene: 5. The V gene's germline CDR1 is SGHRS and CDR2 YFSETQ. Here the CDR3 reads CASRTSGSGYNEQFF. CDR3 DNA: TGCGCCAGCCGGACTAGCGGGAGTGGGTACAATGAGCAGTTCTTC.

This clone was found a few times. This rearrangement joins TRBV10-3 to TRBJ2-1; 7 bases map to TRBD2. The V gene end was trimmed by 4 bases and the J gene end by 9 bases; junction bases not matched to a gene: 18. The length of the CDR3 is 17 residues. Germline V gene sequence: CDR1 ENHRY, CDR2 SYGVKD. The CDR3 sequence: CAISGRAGGRDGGEQFF. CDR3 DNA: TGTGCCATCAGTGGTCGAGCCGGCGGGAGAGACGGGGGTGAGCAGTTCTTC.